This T cell receptor (beta chain) was identified during a study of OX40 agonist ivuxolimab in advanced cancers. Germline V CDR1 and CDR2: SGHVS, FQNEAQ. V was clipped by 3 bases and J by 4 bases; unmatched bases: 12. The CDR3 has 17 residues. Some clones are missing from TCRdb's copy, which holds only in-frame ones; the method was immunoSEQ multiplex PCR. The sample includes about 60,000 clones, about 89% seen only once; the top ten take 1.5% to 2%. The sequence derives from an adult with an advanced solid tumor such as melanoma, head and neck, liver or kidney cancer. The sample consisted of CD4+ or CD8+ T cells sorted from blood, taken in a trial of the OX40 agonist ivuxolimab. The J gene is TRBJ1-3, the V gene TRBV7-8; 7 positions match TRBD1. CDR3 nucleotides: TGTGCCAGCAGCTTGGACGCGGGGGGACAGCCAGGAAACACCATATATTTT. Translated: CASSLDAGGQPGNTIYF.